This T cell receptor (beta chain) was recorded in a study of T cells in localized non-small cell lung cancer. Regarding the study as a whole: Of the top 100 tumor clones, median 57 were in adjacent lung, 25 to 35 among its top 100. The study found T cell clonality highest in uninvolved adjacent lung, above tumor.

This CDR3 spans 17 amino acids. V lost 5 bases to trimming and J lost 5 bases; unmatched junction nucleotides: 10. Germline lookup yields CDR1 SGHTA and CDR2 FQGNSA. Sequencing was performed with immunoSEQ multiplex PCR; in TCRdb, only in-frame clones are kept and a portion is missing. Here the sample spans under 40,000 clones, approximately 81% being singletons. Comment on this clone: The antigen remains undetermined.

The sample was peripheral blood, taken before any cancer treatment. The receptor was derived from a male donor older than 55 with stage II squamous cell lung carcinoma. The rearrangement joins TRBV7-2 to TRBJ2-3, with TRBD2 matching 13 bases. CDR3 DNA sequence: TGTGCCAGCAGCCTAATAGGACTAGCGGGAGAGGAAGATACGCAGTATTTT. Residues: CASSLIGLAGEEDTQYF.